This T cell receptor beta chain is drawn from a study of primary melanoma T cells and metastatic recurrence. Study context: These T2 to T4 primary melanomas had thickness greater than 1 mm.

TCRdb keeps only in-frame clones here, not all; method: immunoSEQ multiplex PCR. This sample yields hundreds of clones, of which approximately 79% are seen a single time; about 13% belongs to the top ten. The source is a human donor with melanoma. The sequenced material came from melanoma tumor tissue.

CDR3 nucleotide sequence: TGTGCCTGGAGTACCGTCGGTGAGCAGTTCTTC. Translating it yields CAWSTVGEQFF. The V and J genes are TRBV30 and TRBJ2-1; D gene unclear. V lost 2 bases, J lost 9 bases, and 8 bases lay in between. The germline CDR1 and CDR2 sequences are GTSNPN and SVGIG (reference sequence). The CDR3 contains 11 residues.